This passage covers 2 T cell receptor beta chains from one sample sequenced in a study of blood T cell repertoires in COVID-19. Produced via immunoSEQ multiplex PCR; TCRdb's table is partial and in-frame only. The repertoire consists of about 310,000 clones, with around 89% occurring once and the leading ten covering around 0.93%. Sample: peripheral blood. The receptors stem from a woman aged 40 to 50 with COVID-19, enrolled during active disease.

In its sample, this clone was seen a few times. The gene calls are TRBV4-1 and TRBJ2-2; possibly TRBD2 for D (7 bases). The germline V and J ends were trimmed by 1 base and 3 bases, with 18 bases remaining between them. CDR3 length: 18 residues. CDR1 and CDR2 from the germline V gene are MGHRA and YSYEKL. CDR3 sequence (DNA): TGCGCCAGCAGCCAAGTCGGACGTGGGGGGGCTGACACCGGGGAGCTGTTTTTT. It is translated as CASSQVGRGGADTGELFF.

This chain connects TRBV28 to TRBJ2-7; 13 nucleotides line up with TRBD2. CDR3 length: 15 residues. Germline assignment: CDR1 MDHEN and CDR2 SYDVKM. V lost 6 bases to trimming and J lost 2 bases; unmatched junction nucleotides: 4. CDR3 protein: CASSPGTSGTYEQYF. CDR3 bases: TGTGCCAGCAGCCCCGGGACTAGCGGGACCTACGAGCAGTACTTC.